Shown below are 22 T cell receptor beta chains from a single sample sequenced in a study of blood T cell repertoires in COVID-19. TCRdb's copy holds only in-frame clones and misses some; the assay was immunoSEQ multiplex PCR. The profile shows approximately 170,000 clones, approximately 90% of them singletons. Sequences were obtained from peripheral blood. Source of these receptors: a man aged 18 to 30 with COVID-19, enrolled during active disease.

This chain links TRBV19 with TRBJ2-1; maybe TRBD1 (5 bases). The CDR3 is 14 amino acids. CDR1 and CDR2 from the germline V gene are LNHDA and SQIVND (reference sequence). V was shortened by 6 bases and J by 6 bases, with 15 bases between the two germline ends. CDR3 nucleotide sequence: TGTGCCAGTAGCCCTCAAGGGGTGGTCAATGAGCAGTTCTTC. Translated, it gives CASSPQGVVNEQFF.

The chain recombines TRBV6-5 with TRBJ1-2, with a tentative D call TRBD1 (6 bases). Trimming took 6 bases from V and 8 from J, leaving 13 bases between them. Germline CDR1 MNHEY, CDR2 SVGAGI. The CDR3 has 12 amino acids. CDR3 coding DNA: TGTGCCAGCAGCTCCGGGACATACGGCTACACCTTC. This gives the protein CASSSGTYGYTF.

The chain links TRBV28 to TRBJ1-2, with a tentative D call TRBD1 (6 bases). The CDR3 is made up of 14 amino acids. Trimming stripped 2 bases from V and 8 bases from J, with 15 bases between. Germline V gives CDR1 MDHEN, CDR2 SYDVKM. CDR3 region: CASSLSGGAGGYTF. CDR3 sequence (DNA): TGTGCCAGCAGTTTAAGCGGGGGCGCAGGGGGCTACACCTTC.

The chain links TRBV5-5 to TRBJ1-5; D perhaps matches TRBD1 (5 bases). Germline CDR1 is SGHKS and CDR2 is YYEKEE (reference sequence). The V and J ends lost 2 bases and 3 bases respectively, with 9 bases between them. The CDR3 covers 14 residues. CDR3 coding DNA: TGTGCCAGCAGCTTCCTGGACAACAATCAGCCCCAGCATTTT. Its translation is CASSFLDNNQPQHF.

Here the CDR3 reads CASSPYFGAETQYF. The CDR3 nucleotides are TGTGCCAGCAGCCCCTATTTTGGGGCAGAGACCCAGTACTTC. This chain connects TRBV3-1 (or the pseudogene TRBV3-2) to TRBJ2-5; a weak D match, TRBD1 (5 bases). This CDR3 is built from 14 residues. In germline, CDR1 is LGHDT, CDR2 YNNKEL (reference sequence). Trimming stripped 4 bases from V and 4 bases from J, with 13 bases between.

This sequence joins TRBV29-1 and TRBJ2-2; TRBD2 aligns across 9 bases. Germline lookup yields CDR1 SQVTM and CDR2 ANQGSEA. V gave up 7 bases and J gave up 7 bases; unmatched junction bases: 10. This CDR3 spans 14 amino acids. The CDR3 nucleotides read TGCAGCGCCTACGATAGCGGGAGAGGCGGGGAGCTGTTTTTT. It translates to CSAYDSGRGGELFF.

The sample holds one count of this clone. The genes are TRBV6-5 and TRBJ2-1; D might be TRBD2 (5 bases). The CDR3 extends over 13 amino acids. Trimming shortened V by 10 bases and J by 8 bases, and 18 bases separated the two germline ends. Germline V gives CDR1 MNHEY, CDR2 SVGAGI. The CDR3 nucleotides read TGTGCCACTTCGGAGGTGGAGAACGATGAGCAGTTCTTC. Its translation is CATSEVENDEQFF.

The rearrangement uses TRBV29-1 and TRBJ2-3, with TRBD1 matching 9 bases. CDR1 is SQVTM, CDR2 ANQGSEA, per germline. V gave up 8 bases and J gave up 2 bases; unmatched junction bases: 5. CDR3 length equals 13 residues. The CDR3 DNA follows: TGCAGCCTACGGACAGGGGACACAGATACGCAGTATTTT. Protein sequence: CSLRTGDTDTQYF.

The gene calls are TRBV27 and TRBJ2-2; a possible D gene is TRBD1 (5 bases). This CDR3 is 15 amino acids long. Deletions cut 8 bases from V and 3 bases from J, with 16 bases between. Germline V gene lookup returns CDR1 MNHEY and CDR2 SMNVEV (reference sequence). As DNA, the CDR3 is TGTGCCAGCTGGACCAGGGCCTCAGACACCGGGGAGCTGTTTTTT. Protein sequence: CASWTRASDTGELFF.

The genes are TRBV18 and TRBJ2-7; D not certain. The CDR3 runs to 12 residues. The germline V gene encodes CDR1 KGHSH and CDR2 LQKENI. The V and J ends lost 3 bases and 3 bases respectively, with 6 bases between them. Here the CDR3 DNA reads TGTGCCAGCTCACCGTCGAGCTACGAGCAGTACTTC. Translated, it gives CASSPSSYEQYF.

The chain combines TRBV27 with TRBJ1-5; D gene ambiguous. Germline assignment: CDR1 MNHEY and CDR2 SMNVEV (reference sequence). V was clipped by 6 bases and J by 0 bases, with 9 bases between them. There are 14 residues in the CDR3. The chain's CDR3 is CASSPPGSNQPQHF. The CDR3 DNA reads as TGTGCCAGCAGCCCCCCAGGTAGCAATCAGCCCCAGCATTTT.

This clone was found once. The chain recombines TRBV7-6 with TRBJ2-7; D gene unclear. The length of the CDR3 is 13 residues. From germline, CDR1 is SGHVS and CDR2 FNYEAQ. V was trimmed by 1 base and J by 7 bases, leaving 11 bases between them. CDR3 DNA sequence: TGTGCCAGCAGCTTAGAGAGCCTACGAGAGCAGTACTTC. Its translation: CASSLESLREQYF.

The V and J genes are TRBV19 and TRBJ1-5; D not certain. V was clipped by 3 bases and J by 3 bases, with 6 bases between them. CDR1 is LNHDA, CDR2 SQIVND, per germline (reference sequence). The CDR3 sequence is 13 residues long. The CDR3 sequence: CASSIRDNQPQHF. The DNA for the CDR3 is TGTGCCAGTAGTATTCGGGACAATCAGCCCCAGCATTTT.

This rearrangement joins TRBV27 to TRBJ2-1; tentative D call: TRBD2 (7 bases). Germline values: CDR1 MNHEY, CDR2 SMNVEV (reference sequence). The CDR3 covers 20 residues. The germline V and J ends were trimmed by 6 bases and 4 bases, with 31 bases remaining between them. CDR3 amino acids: CASRPQGPLPPSGLYNEQFF. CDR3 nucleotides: TGTGCCAGCAGGCCCCAGGGGCCACTACCACCTAGCGGACTTTACAATGAGCAGTTCTTC.

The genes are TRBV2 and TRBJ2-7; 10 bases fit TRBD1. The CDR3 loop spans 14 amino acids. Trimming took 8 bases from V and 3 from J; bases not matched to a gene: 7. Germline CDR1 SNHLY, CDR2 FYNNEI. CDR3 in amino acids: CASGYRDRGYEQYF. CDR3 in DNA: TGTGCCAGCGGTTACCGGGACAGGGGCTACGAGCAGTACTTC.

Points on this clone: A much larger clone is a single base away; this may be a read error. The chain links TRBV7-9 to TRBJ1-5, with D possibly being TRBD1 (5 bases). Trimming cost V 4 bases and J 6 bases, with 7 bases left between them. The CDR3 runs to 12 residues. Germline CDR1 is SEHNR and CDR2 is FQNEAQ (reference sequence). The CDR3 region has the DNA TGTGCCAGCAGCTCAGGGTTTCAGCCCCAGCATTTT. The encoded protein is CASSSGFQPQHF.

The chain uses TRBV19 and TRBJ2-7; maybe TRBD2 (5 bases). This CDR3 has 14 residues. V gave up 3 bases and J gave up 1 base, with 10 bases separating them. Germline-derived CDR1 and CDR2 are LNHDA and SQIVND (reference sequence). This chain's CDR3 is CASSIGVGSYEQYF. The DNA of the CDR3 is TGTGCCAGTAGTATCGGGGTAGGGTCCTACGAGCAGTACTTC.

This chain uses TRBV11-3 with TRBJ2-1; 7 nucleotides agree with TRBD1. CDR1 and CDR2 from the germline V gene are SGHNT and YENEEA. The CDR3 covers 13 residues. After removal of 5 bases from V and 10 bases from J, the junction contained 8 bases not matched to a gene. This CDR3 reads CASSRPPGQEQFF. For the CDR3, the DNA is TGTGCCAGCAGCCGCCCCCCGGGACAGGAGCAGTTCTTC.

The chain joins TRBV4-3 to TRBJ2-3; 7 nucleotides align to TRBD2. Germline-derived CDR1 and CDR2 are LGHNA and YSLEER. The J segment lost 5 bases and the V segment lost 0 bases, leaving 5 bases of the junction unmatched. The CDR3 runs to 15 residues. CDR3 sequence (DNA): TGCGCCAGCAGCCAAGAAGGGAGGGCCATAGATACGCAGTATTTT. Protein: CASSQEGRAIDTQYF.

Here the CDR3 DNA reads TGTGCCAGTAGGCAGGGTTTGGGCTACACCTTC. It codes for CASRQGLGYTF. This rearrangement joins TRBV19 to TRBJ1-2, with D possibly being TRBD1 (5 bases). The CDR3 is made up of 11 amino acids. Germline CDR1 and CDR2: LNHDA and SQIVND (reference sequence). The V end lost 6 bases, the J end lost 8 bases, and 10 bases lay between the germline ends. Complete variable domain (other parts from reference TRBV19 and TRBJ1-2): DGGITQSPKYLFRKEGQNVTLSCEQNLNHDAMYWYRQDPGQGLRLIYYSQIVNDFQKGDIAEGYSVSREKKESFPLTVTSAQKNPTAFYLCASRQGLGYTFGSGTRLTVV.

The CDR3 DNA follows: TGTGCCAGCAGTGGGACTAGCGGGAGGCTCCGGTGGGAGCAGTACTTC. Translation: CASSGTSGRLRWEQYF. The chain uses TRBV28 and TRBJ2-7, with 15 bases that match TRBD2. J was trimmed by 7 bases and V by 5 bases; bases with no gene match: 9. The CDR3 contains 16 residues. Germline CDR1 MDHEN, CDR2 SYDVKM.

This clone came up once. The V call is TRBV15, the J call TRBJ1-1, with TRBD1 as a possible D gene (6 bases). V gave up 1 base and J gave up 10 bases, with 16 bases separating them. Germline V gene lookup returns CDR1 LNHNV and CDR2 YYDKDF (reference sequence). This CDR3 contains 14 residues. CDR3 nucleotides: TGTGCCACCAGCAGAGCCCAAAGAGGGGGGGGAGCTTTCTTT. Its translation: CATSRAQRGGGAFF. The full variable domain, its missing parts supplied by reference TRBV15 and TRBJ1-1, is DAMVIQNPRYQVTQFGKPVTLSCSQTLNHNVMYWYQQKSSQAPKLLFHYYDKDFNNEADTPDNFQSRRPNTSFCFLDIRSPGLGDTAMYLCATSRAQRGGGAFFGQGTRLTVV.